These 28 T cell receptor beta chains were sequenced from one sample in a study of tumor-infiltrating lymphocytes in primary liver carcinoma. The source material, about 19-30 mg of unsorted bulk tissue, was used to co-extract RNA and DNA. Making TCR beta cDNA involved 400 to 600 ng total RNA and a constant-region primer. Library construction for TCR beta comprised three nested multiplex PCR rounds performed with slightly modified ARM-PCR. With TRBV1-TRBV30 forward primers and a C-beta reverse primer, the first two PCR rounds were run for approximately 10 cycles each. One entry per CDR3 protein results from TCRdb running MiXCR on the multiplex PCR reads. The data hold 45,000 to 55,000 distinct CDR3 sequences, with around three quarters observed a single time. Sequenced input: liver tumor tissue from sampling region 2. As to subset: tumor region T2, inferior pole. These receptors were obtained from a man aged 40-55 years with primary liver carcinoma and hepatitis B virus infection.

By sample share, this clonotype is large. The genes are TRBV11-2 and TRBJ2-3; 9 bases match TRBD2. J lost 0 bases, V lost 5 bases, and 6 bases had no gene match. This CDR3 is built from 16 residues. CDR1 and CDR2 (germline): SGHAT, FQNNGV. The CDR3 sequence: CASSPPTSGSTDTQYF. The CDR3 nucleotides are TGTGCCAGCAGCCCCCCGACTAGCGGCAGCACAGATACGCAGTATTTT.

This clonotype appeared a few times. This chain joins TRBV11-2 and TRBJ1-2; D is ambiguous. From germline, CDR1 is SGHAT and CDR2 FQNNGV. V gave up 0 bases and J gave up 8 bases, with 19 bases separating them. The CDR3 is 16 amino acids. The CDR3 loop reads CASSLDSVAYSRGYTF. As DNA, the CDR3 is TGTGCCAGCAGCTTAGATTCGGTAGCCTATTCTCGAGGCTACACCTTC.

In this sample, this clonotype turned up a few times. One end of the junction fails to match germline, which may point to a read error. This chain joins TRBV6-2 or TRBV6-3 and TRBJ2-3, with 8 bases identical to TRBD2. CDR1 MNHEY and CDR2 SVGEGT come from the germline V gene. The CDR3 is made up of 13 amino acids. The CDR3 here is CASSWGLVNTQYF. The CDR3 DNA reads TGTGCCAGCAGCTGGGGACTAGTGAATACACAGTATTTT.

With regard to this clonotype: An end of the junction differs from the germline gene, which may be a read error. The J gene is TRBJ2-2, the V gene TRBV10-1; TRBD2 is a possible D gene (6 bases). Germline CDR1 WNHNN, CDR2 SYGVQD (reference sequence). This CDR3 region has 15 residues. The CDR3 DNA follows: TGCGCCAGCAGAGAAGGCGGGACGAATACCGGGGAGCTGTTTTTT. Protein sequence: CASREGGTNTGELFF.

This clonotype showed up many times. J is TRBJ2-3 and V is TRBV7-8; TRBD2 matches at 8 bases. There are 21 residues in the CDR3. With V trimmed by 1 base and J by 1 base, 19 bases remained unmatched. Per the germline V gene, CDR1 is SGHVS and CDR2 is FQNEAQ. CDR3 sequence: CASSLDFSREDLRTRTDTQYF. The CDR3 coding sequence is TGTGCCAGCAGCTTAGACTTCTCGCGGGAGGACCTGAGAACCCGCACAGATACGCAGTATTTT.

On this clonotype itself: Its ends do not fully match the called genes, so a read error is possible. The V and J genes are TRBV12-3 or TRBV12-4 and TRBJ2-3, with D perhaps matching TRBD2 (6 bases). CDR3 length: 12 amino acids. This chain's CDR3 is CASSPRGDTHYF. CDR3 DNA: TGTGCCAGCAGCCCGCGGGGTGATACGCACTATTTT.

On this clonotype itself: The junction does not match germline at one end; this may be a read error. The gene calls are TRBV6-5 and TRBJ1-3, with D possibly TRBD1 on 5 matching bases. CDR1 is MNHEY and CDR2 is SVGAGI in the germline V gene. The CDR3 sequence is 14 residues long. The CDR3 loop is CAGSFMGVGNTIYF. In DNA form, the CDR3 reads TGTGCCGGCAGTTTTATGGGGGTTGGAAACACCATATATTTT.

For this clonotype: The junction does not match germline at one end; this may be a read error. This chain uses TRBV5-1 with TRBJ2-3; 8 bases are shared with TRBD2. Per germline, CDR1 SGHRS and CDR2 YFSETQ. There are 16 residues in the CDR3. The CDR3 DNA follows: TGCGCCAACAGCTTGGGTTTAGCGGGGTCCACAGATACACAGTATTTT. It codes for CANSLGLAGSTDTQYF.

With respect to this clonotype: A read error is likely, as this CDR3 ends without the conserved phenylalanine or tryptophan. V usage is TRBV12-3 or TRBV12-4 and J usage is TRBJ2-7; D might be TRBD1 or TRBD2, each matching 5 bases. The CDR3 extends over 14 amino acids. Written as DNA, the CDR3 is TGTGCCAACAGTTTAGGGACGGGCTCCTACGAGCAGTACCTC. This codes for CANSLGTGSYEQYL.

On this clonotype itself: A read error may account for a junction end that differs from germline. The V and J genes are TRBV29-1 and TRBJ2-1; D is unresolved. CDR3 length: 15 amino acids. The germline gives CDR1 SQVTM, CDR2 ANQGSEA. CDR3 sequence reads: CNVGSPSSSYSEQFF. CDR3 nucleotides: TGCAACGTGGGGTCTCCTTCCAGCTCCTACAGTGAGCAGTTCTTC.

The chain carries TRBV10-3 and TRBJ2-7, with D unresolved. The germline gives CDR1 ENHRY, CDR2 SYGVKD. The CDR3 is 15 amino acids. V shed 2 bases and J shed 4 bases, with 15 bases lying between them. The CDR3 nucleotides are TGTGCCATCAGTGAGCTGGCAGGACCAGAGTACGAGCAGTACTTC. Its protein product is CAISELAGPEYEQYF.

As regards this clonotype: A much larger clonotype is one base distant, so this may be a read error. The chain employs TRBV5-1 and TRBJ2-7, with D uncertain. The V and J ends lost 0 bases and 6 bases respectively, with 13 bases between them. Germline V gene lookup returns CDR1 SGHRS and CDR2 YFSETQ. This CDR3 has 14 amino acids. CDR3 sequence: CASSLVADKGEQYF. DNA for the CDR3: TGCGCCAGCAGCTTGGTAGCCGACAAGGGCGAGCAGTACTTC. Complete variable domain (other parts from reference TRBV5-1 and TRBJ2-7): KAGVTQTPRYLIKTRGQQVTLSCSPISGHRSVSWYQQTPGQGLQFLFEYFSETQRNKGNFPGRFSGRQFSNSRSEMNVSTLELGDSALYLCASSLVADKGEQYFGPGTRLTVT.

This sequence joins TRBV5-6 and TRBJ2-2, with D possibly TRBD2 on 6 matching bases. CDR1 and CDR2 from the germline V gene are SGHDT and YYEEEE. The CDR3 sequence is 15 residues long. V was shortened by 6 bases and J by 4 bases, with 16 bases between the two germline ends. The CDR3, as DNA: TGTGCCAGCAATGCTAACGGGAGACCCACCGGGGAGCTGTTTTTT. It codes for CASNANGRPTGELFF. Full variable domain (missing parts from reference TRBV5-6 and TRBJ2-2): DAGVTQSPTHLIKTRGQQVTLRCSPKSGHDTVSWYQQALGQGPQFIFQYYEEEERQRGNFPDRFSGHQFPNYSSELNVNALLLGDSALYLCASNANGRPTGELFFGEGSRLTVL.

Concerning this clonotype itself: The junction differs from germline at one of its ends, possibly a read error. The chain has TRBV4-2 and TRBJ2-1, with 8 bases that match TRBD2. This CDR3 comprises 15 residues. Germline V gene sequence: CDR1 LGHNA, CDR2 YNFKEQ. CDR3 protein: CASSLETSVYKEPFF. In DNA, the CDR3 is TGTGCCAGCAGCCTCGAGACTAGCGTCTACAAAGAGCCGTTCTTC.

Notes on this clonotype: One end of the junction fails to match germline, which may point to a read error. This chain joins TRBV28 and TRBJ2-1; no reliable D call. Germline CDR1 is MDHEN and CDR2 is SYDVKM. The CDR3 runs 14 residues. CDR3 sequence reads: CASGLSLPYNEEFF. Here the CDR3 DNA reads TGTGCCAGCGGTTTGAGTCTTCCCTACAATGAGGAGTTCTTC.

Remarks on this clonotype: At one boundary the junction diverges from the germline segment, which might be a read error. The chain joins TRBV29-1 to TRBJ2-7; D is perhaps TRBD1 (5 bases). The germline V gene has CDR1 SQVTM and CDR2 ANQGSEA. The CDR3 has 14 amino acids. This CDR3 is CSVITWGSPYEKYF. CDR3 bases: TGCAGCGTTATAACTTGGGGCAGCCCCTACGAGAAGTACTTC.

In the case of this clonotype: One base away lies a much larger clone, so this may be a sequencing read error. The chain's CDR3 is CAWGPRTGGYLFF. CDR3 coding DNA: TGTGCCTGGGGTCCCCGGACAGGGGGCTATCTGTTTTTT. The V gene is TRBV30, the J gene TRBJ1-4; the match to TRBD1 covers 11 bases. Germline V gene data show CDR1 as GTSNPN and CDR2 as SVGIG (reference sequence). J lost 14 bases, V lost 5 bases, and 10 bases had no gene match. The CDR3 runs to 13 residues.

This clonotype occurred many times. V gene TRBV6-5 combines with J gene TRBJ2-5; D is uncertain. In germline, CDR1 is MNHEY, CDR2 SVGAGI. CDR3 length: 13 amino acids. V was shortened by 7 bases and J by 2 bases, with 11 bases between the two germline ends. The CDR3, as DNA: TGTGCCAGCAATAAAGGCAGTCAAGAGACCCAGTACTTC. It is translated as CASNKGSQETQYF.

In its sample, this clonotype was seen a few times. Being one base from a much bigger clone, this may be a read error. The chain employs TRBV6-5 and TRBJ2-7; weak D call: TRBD1 (6 bases). Germline CDR1 reads MNHEY; CDR2 reads SVGAGI. This CDR3 comprises 14 residues. As DNA, the CDR3 is TGTACCAGCCAACAGGAAGGGGGCTCCTACGAGCAGTACTTC. It specifies CTSQQEGGSYEQYF.

The chain carries TRBV10-2 and TRBJ2-1, with D unclear. The CDR3 sequence is 15 residues long. Germline loops: CDR1 WSHSY, CDR2 SAAADI. V gave up 2 bases and J gave up 6 bases, with 14 bases separating them. CDR3 nucleotide sequence: TGCGCCAGCAGTGAGCAGGAGCCCCGTGGCAATGAGCAGTTCTTC. It codes for CASSEQEPRGNEQFF.

About this clonotype itself: A read error is likely, as this CDR3 ends without the conserved phenylalanine or tryptophan. The chain carries TRBV6-1 and TRBJ2-4, with 8 bases lining up with TRBD2. This CDR3 contains 17 residues. Germline V gene data show CDR1 as MNHNS and CDR2 as SASEGT. In DNA form, the CDR3 reads TGTGTCAGCAGCCCGAGCCCCCCGGGAGGGCTCGTAAACATTCAGTACCTC. Encoded protein: CVSSPSPPGGLVNIQYL.

The count of this clonotype is one. Here the CDR3 omits its conserved ending phenylalanine or tryptophan, so a read error is the likely source. The DNA is left out, because the CDR3 cannot be placed on it with certainty; the CDR3 is given as TCRdb lists it. This chain connects TRBV6-2 or TRBV6-3 to TRBJ2-7. Germline V CDR1 and CDR2: MNHEY, SVGEGT. The CDR3 length equals 12 residues, ends included. The CDR3 sequence is CASSYNPYERYL.

The gene calls are TRBV29-1 and TRBJ2-3; 7 bases map to TRBD2. The CDR3 length is 16 residues. CDR1 is SQVTM, CDR2 ANQGSEA, per germline. The J segment lost 2 bases and the V segment lost 3 bases, leaving 11 bases of the junction unmatched. For the CDR3, the DNA is TGCAGCGTTGACGGAGAAGCGGGAATATTCACAGATACGCAGTATTTT. It translates to CSVDGEAGIFTDTQYF.

This clonotype has more than one count but fewer than ten. V and J are TRBV28 and TRBJ1-5; perhaps TRBD1 as D (5 bases). In germline, CDR1 is MDHEN, CDR2 SYDVKM. The CDR3 runs to 14 residues. Between the trimmed V and J ends, which lost 2 bases and 5 bases, there was a span of 10 bases. CDR3 DNA sequence: TGTGCCAGCAGTTTAACCAGGGACGATCAGCCCCAGCATTTT. It encodes CASSLTRDDQPQHF.

As to this clonotype: Compared with germline, one end of the junction differs, possibly owing to a read error. The rearrangement joins TRBV10-2 to TRBJ1-4; D is ambiguous. Germline-derived CDR1 and CDR2 are WSHSY and SAAADI. This CDR3 has 17 amino acids. CDR3 in amino acids: CTSGRRSLQATNEKLFF. The DNA of the CDR3 is TGCACCAGCGGCAGGAGGAGTCTCCAAGCAACTAATGAAAAACTGTTTTTT.

Worth noting for this clonotype: Sequence at one end of the junction differs from germline and may be a read error. This chain uses TRBV11-2 with TRBJ2-2; maybe TRBD2 (6 bases). The CDR3 is made up of 15 amino acids. Germline assignment: CDR1 SGHAT and CDR2 FQNNGV. The CDR3 sequence is CASLPPGVYTGELSF. DNA for the CDR3: TGTGCCAGCCTTCCACCGGGAGTTTACACCGGGGAGCTGTCTTTT.

In regard to this clonotype: This may arise from a read error, as a much more abundant clone is one base away. The chain uses TRBV28 and TRBJ1-1; 9 positions agree with TRBD1. CDR3 length: 14 residues. The V gene's germline CDR1 is MDHEN and CDR2 SYDVKM. CDR3 nucleotides: TGTGCCAGCAGTTTGGGGGGACAGGGCACTGAAGTTTTCTTT. Residues: CASSLGGQGTEVFF.

The CDR3 DNA follows: TGTGCCTGGAGTCCCCAACTGGGTAACGGGTTGCCTGTTTCCCCAGATACGCAGTATTTT. Translating it yields CAWSPQLGNGLPVSPDTQYF. The rearrangement uses TRBV30 and TRBJ2-3; unclear D gene. Per the germline V gene, CDR1 is GTSNPN and CDR2 is SVGIG (reference sequence). The CDR3 is 20 residues long. Trimming removed 2 bases from V and 4 bases from J, with 31 bases in between.